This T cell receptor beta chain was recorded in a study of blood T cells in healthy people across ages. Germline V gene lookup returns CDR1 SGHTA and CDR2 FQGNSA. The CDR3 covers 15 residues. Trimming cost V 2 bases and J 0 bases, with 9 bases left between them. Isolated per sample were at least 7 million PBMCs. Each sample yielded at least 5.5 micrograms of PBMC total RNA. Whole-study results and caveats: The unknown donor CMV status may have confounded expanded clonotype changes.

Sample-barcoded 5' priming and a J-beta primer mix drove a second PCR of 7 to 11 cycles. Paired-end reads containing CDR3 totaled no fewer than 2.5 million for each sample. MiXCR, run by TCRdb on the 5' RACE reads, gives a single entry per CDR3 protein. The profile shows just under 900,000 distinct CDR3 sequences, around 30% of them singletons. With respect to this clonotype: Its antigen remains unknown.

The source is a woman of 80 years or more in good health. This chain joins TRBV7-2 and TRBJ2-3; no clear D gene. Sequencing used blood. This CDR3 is CASSLNALSTDTQYF. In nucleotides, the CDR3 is TGTGCCAGCAGCTTAAATGCTCTAAGCACAGATACGCAGTATTTT. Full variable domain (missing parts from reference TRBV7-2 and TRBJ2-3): GAGVSQSPSNKVTEKGKDVELRCDPISGHTALYWYRQSLGQGLEFLIYFQGNSAPDKSGLPSDRFSAERTGGSVSTLTIQRTQQEDSAVYLCASSLNALSTDTQYFGPGTRLTVL.